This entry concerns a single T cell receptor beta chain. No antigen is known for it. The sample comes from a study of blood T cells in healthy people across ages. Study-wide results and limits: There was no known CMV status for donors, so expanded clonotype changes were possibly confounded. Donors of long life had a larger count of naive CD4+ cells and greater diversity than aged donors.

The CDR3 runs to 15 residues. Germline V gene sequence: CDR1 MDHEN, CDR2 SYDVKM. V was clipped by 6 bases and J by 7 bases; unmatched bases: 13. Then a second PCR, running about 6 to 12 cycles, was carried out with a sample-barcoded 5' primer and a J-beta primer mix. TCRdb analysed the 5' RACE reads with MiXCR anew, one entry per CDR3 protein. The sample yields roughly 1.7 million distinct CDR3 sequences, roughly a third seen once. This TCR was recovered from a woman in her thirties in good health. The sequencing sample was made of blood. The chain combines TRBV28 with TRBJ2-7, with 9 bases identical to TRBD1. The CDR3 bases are TGTGCCAGCAGCCGTTCTGAACAGGGGGCAGGGGAGCAGTACTTC. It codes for CASSRSEQGAGEQYF.